Listed below are T cell receptor beta chains from one sample, sequenced in a study of CD8 T cells in Susac syndrome. TCRdb reanalysed the immunoSEQ multiplex PCR reads using MiXCR and keeps one entry per CDR3 protein. In the table there are over 350,000 distinct CDR3 sequences, 85% to 90% of which are singletons. Sequenced material: CD8+ T cells from PBMCs. The receptors derive from a human donor with multiple sclerosis. The CDR3 runs from the conserved cysteine through the conserved F or W. D genes are given only for firm matches. A clone size is listed for some rows: how often the clone was seen (once, few, many), or a class if it is expanded.

TRBJ1-3 | - | - | TRBV4-1 | TGCGCCAGCAGCCAAGTACAGAGAGGAGACACCATATATTTT | CASSQVQRGDTIYF
TRBJ2-7 | - | few | TRBV20-1 | TGCAGTGCTCCCCGACGGAGGGCCGAAATGGTTGACTACGAGCAGTACTTC | CSAPRRRAEMVDYEQYF
TRBJ2-2 | - | - | TRBV2 | TGTGCCAGTGGAGGAGCCGGGGAGCTGTTTTTT | CASGGAGELFF
TRBJ1-2 | TRBD1 | - | TRBV12-3/TRBV12-4 | TGTGCCAGCAGTCCCCTATCCTCACAGGGGAGAGGCTACACCTTC | CASSPLSSQGRGYTF
TRBJ2-7 | TRBD1 | once | TRBV6-2/TRBV6-3 | TGTGCCAGCAGTTACCCCCCCGGGACAGCCTCCTACGAGCAGTACTTC | CASSYPPGTASYEQYF
TRBJ2-7 | - | - | TRBV7-6 | TGTGCCAGCAGCCCCGGGTTTGAGGGGAAAAGCTCCTACGAGCAGTACTTC | CASSPGFEGKSSYEQYF
TRBJ2-7 | - | - | TRBV6-1 | TGTGCCAGCAGTGAAGATCAGCCTAGAGGGGAGAAATCCTACGAGCAGTACTTC | CASSEDQPRGEKSYEQYF
TRBJ2-2 | TRBD2 | - | TRBV5-4 | TGTGCCAGCACTTTGGGACTAGTTACTCCTATCGCGAACACCGGGGAGCTGTTTTTT | CASTLGLVTPIANTGELFF
TRBJ1-2 | - | - | TRBV4-1 | TGCGCCAGCAGCCAAGGGACTTTCTACACCTTC | CASSQGTFYTF
TRBJ2-5 | - | few | TRBV6-1 | TGTGCCAGCAGTCCTATGACGGGGAAGGGAGAGACCCAGTACTTC | CASSPMTGKGETQYF
TRBJ2-2 | - | - | TRBV29-1 | TGCAGCGTTGCGGGGGCCGGGGAGCTGTTTTTT | CSVAGAGELFF
TRBJ2-1 | - | - | TRBV6-6 | TGTGCCAGCAGTTACCAGACAGTGGATGAGCAGTTCTTC | CASSYQTVDEQFF
TRBJ1-1 | - | - | TRBV30 | TGTGCCTGGAGTAACGCCGCCCCGACAGTTGAAGCTTTCTTT | CAWSNAAPTVEAFF
TRBJ2-7 | - | - | TRBV29-1 | TGCAGCGTTGAAGATCGGGGAACAGGGACCTCCTACGAGCAGTACTTC | CSVEDRGTGTSYEQYF
TRBJ2-5 | TRBD2 | - | TRBV24-1 | TGTGCCACCAGTGATGGGACTAGCGGGGGGGCGGAGACCCAGTACTTC | CATSDGTSGGAETQYF
TRBJ2-2 | - | - | TRBV14 | TGTGCCAGCAGCCACTGGTCGGGGTACACCGGGGAGCTGTTTTTT | CASSHWSGYTGELFF
TRBJ2-1 | TRBD1 | once | TRBV20-1 | TGCAGTGCTAGGGATTACAGGGGGAACAATGAGCAGTTCTTC | CSARDYRGNNEQFF
TRBJ1-1 | - | - | TRBV4-1 | TGCGCCAGCAGCCGGGCAGGGGTGAATACTGAAGCTTTCTTT | CASSRAGVNTEAFF
TRBJ2-6 | TRBD1 | - | TRBV12-3/TRBV12-4 | TGTGCCAGCAGTTTAGTAGGACAGGGTCCCTCTGGGGCCAACGTCCTGACTTTC | CASSLVGQGPSGANVLTF
TRBJ1-1 | TRBD1 | once | TRBV7-9 | TGTGCCAGCAGCTTAAATTACATGGAGGGGGCCACTGAAGCTTTCTTT | CASSLNYMEGATEAFF
TRBJ2-1 | - | - | TRBV25-1 | TGTGCCAGCAGTGAATATTTCGCGGGGAAGCGGTACAATGAGCAGTTCTTC | CASSEYFAGKRYNEQFF
TRBJ1-1 | TRBD1 | - | TRBV20-1 | TGCAGTGCTAGAACAGGGGAGAACACTGAAGCTTTCTTT | CSARTGENTEAFF
TRBJ1-5 | TRBD1 | - | TRBV12-3/TRBV12-4 | TGTGCCAGCAGCCTCGACAGGGTCGGGCAGCCCCAGCATTTT | CASSLDRVGQPQHF
TRBJ1-5 | - | - | TRBV4-1 | TGCGCCAGCAGCCAAGAGGCCAGGGATAGCAATCAGCCCCGGCATTTT | CASSQEARDSNQPRHF
TRBJ2-2 | TRBD1 | - | TRBV9 | TGTGCCAGCAGCGTAACAGGGACAGGAGACACCGGGGAGCTGTTTTTT | CASSVTGTGDTGELFF
TRBJ2-7 | - | - | TRBV27 | TGTGCCAGCAGTTTATCCGACAGCACCGTGGAGCAGTACTTC | CASSLSDSTVEQYF
TRBJ2-2 | TRBD1 | - | TRBV12-3/TRBV12-4 | TGTGCCAGCAGTTTTCTGGCAGGGGGCAGTACCGGGGAGCTGTTTTTT | CASSFLAGGSTGELFF
TRBJ2-1 | - | - | TRBV7-2 | TGTGCCAGCAGCGCTTCCAGGGCTTACACGGATGAGCAGTTCTTC | CASSASRAYTDEQFF
TRBJ1-5 | - | - | TRBV27 | TGTGCCAGCAGTTTATCGTTTAATCAGCCCCCGCATTTT | CASSLSFNQPPHF
TRBJ2-7 | - | - | TRBV30 | TGTGCCTGGACACAGGGAGGCGAGCAGTACTTC | CAWTQGGEQYF
TRBJ1-6 | TRBD1 | - | TRBV7-9 | TGTGCCAGCAGCCCGACGCGGACAGGGAATTCACCCCTCCACTTT | CASSPTRTGNSPLHF
TRBJ1-2 | - | - | TRBV7-9 | TGTGCCAGCAGCGGACGCCAGACCGCATCGCAAGGCTACACCTTC | CASSGRQTASQGYTF
TRBJ2-3 | - | - | TRBV5-4 | TGTGCCAGCAGCCCTCAGGAGGGAAACACAGATACGCAGTATTTT | CASSPQEGNTDTQYF
TRBJ2-7 | - | - | TRBV9 | TGTGCCAGCAGCGTAGCACAGGCGGATGGGTATGAGCAGTACTTC | CASSVAQADGYEQYF
TRBJ1-1 | - | once | TRBV5-1 | TGCGCCAGCAGCTCCGCGGGGGACACTGAAGCTTTCTTT | CASSSAGDTEAFF
TRBJ1-1 | - | few | TRBV5-1 | TGTGCCAGCAGCTTCGGGCAAATGAACACTGAAGCTTTCTTT | CASSFGQMNTEAFF
TRBJ2-7 | TRBD1 | - | TRBV28 | TGTGCCAGCACAAAGAGCGGGACAGGGGACTACGAGCAGTACTTC | CASTKSGTGDYEQYF
TRBJ2-3 | - | - | TRBV9 | TGTGCCAGCAGCGTAGCCGCTGGGGATACGCAGTATTTT | CASSVAAGDTQYF
TRBJ1-6 | - | - | TRBV7-9 | TGTGCCAGCAGCTTATGGCAGGAAGGGTATAATTCACCCCTCCACTTT | CASSLWQEGYNSPLHF
TRBJ2-2 | - | - | TRBV6-1 | TGTGCCAGCCTAGCGGGGGAGCTGTTTTTT | CASLAGELFF
TRBJ2-5 | TRBD1 | once | TRBV6-5 | TGTGCCAGCAGTTCTCTACGACAGGGATTCGAGACCCAGTACTTC | CASSSLRQGFETQYF
TRBJ1-5 | - | - | TRBV28 | TGTGCCAGCAGTTCCCCGCTTGAGGACGGATTAAATCAGCCCCAGCATTTT | CASSSPLEDGLNQPQHF
TRBJ2-7 | - | - | TRBV4-1 | TGCACCAGCAGCCAAGGCGTTCCCTCTCGACACGAGCAGTACTTC | CTSSQGVPSRHEQYF
TRBJ2-5 | - | - | TRBV28 | TGTGCCAGCAACCGACCGAGCAGGGCCATCCTGTCAGAGACCCAGTACTTC | CASNRPSRAILSETQYF
TRBJ1-2 | - | - | TRBV20-1 | TGCAGTGCTGGGGGCTCGGCGGAAAATGTTCCTGGCTACACCTTC | CSAGGSAENVPGYTF
TRBJ1-2 | - | - | TRBV30 | TGTGCCTGGACTGAATTGGATTCAGGGGTTTGGGCATCCGACTATGGCTACACCTTC | CAWTELDSGVWASDYGYTF
TRBJ2-1 | - | - | TRBV11-2 | TGTGCCAGCAGCATGATTCCCAATGAGCAGTTCTTC | CASSMIPNEQFF